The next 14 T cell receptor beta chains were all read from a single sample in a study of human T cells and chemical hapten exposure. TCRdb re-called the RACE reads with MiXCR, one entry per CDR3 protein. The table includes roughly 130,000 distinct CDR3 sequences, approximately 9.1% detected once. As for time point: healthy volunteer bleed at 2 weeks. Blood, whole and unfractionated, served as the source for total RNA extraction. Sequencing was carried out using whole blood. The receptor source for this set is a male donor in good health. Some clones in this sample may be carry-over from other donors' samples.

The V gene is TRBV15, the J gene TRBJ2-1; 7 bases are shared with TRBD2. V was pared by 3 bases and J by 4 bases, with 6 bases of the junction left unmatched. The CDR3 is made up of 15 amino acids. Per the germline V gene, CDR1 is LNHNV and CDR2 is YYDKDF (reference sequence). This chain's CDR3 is CATSSESGKYNEQFF. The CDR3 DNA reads TGTGCCACCAGCAGCGAAAGCGGGAAGTACAATGAGCAGTTCTTC.

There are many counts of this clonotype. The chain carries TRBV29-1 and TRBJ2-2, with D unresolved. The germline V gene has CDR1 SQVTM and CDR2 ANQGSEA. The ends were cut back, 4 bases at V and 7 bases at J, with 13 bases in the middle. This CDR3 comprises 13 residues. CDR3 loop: CSVGAMRNGELFF. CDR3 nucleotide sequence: TGCAGCGTTGGAGCCATGAGGAACGGGGAGCTGTTTTTT.

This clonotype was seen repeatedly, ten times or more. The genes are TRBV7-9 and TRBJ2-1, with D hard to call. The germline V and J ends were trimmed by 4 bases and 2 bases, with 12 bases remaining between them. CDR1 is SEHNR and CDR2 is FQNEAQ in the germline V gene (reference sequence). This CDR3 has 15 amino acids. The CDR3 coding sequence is TGTGCCAGCAGCTCCGTTCTATCCCCCTACAATGAGCAGTTCTTC. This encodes CASSSVLSPYNEQFF.

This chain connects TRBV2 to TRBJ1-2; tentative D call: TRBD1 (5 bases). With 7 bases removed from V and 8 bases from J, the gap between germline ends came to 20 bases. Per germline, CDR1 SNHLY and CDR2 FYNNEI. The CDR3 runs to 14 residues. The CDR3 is CASTGPASPLGYTF. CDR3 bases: TGTGCCAGCACGGGGCCGGCTTCGCCCCTAGGCTACACCTTC. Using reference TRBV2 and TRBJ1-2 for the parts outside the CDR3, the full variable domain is EPEVTQTPSHQVTQMGQEVILRCVPISNHLYFYWYRQILGQKVEFLVSFYNNEISEKSEIFDDQFSVERPDGSNFTLKIRSTKLEDSAMYFCASTGPASPLGYTFGSGTRLTVV.

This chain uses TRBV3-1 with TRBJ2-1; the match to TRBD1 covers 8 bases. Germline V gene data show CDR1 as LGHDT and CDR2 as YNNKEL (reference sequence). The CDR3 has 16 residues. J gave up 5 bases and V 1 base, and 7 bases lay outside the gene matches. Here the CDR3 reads CASSQAGTGPHNEQFF. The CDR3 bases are TGTGCCAGCAGCCAAGCCGGGACAGGCCCCCACAATGAGCAGTTCTTC.

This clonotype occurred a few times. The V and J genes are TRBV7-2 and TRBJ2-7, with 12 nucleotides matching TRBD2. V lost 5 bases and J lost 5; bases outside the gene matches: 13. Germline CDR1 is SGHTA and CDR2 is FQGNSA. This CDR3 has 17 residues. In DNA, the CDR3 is TGTGCCAGCAGCCCCATGGCTAGCGGGAGGGCCCTCCACGAGCAGTACTTC. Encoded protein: CASSPMASGRALHEQYF.

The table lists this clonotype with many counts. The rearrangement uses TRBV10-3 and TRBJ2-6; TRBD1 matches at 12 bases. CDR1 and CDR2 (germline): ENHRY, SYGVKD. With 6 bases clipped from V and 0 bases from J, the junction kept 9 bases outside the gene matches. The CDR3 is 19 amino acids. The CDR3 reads CAISLGQGASSSGANVLTF. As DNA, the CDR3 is TGTGCCATCAGCCTGGGACAGGGGGCGTCTTCCTCTGGGGCCAACGTCCTGACTTTC.

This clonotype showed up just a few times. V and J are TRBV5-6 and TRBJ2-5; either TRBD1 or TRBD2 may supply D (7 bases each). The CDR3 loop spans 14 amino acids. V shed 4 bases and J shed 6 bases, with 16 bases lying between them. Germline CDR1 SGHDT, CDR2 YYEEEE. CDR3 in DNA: TGTGCCAGCAGCGGGAGGGGGCGATCAAAGACCCAGTACTTC. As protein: CASSGRGRSKTQYF.

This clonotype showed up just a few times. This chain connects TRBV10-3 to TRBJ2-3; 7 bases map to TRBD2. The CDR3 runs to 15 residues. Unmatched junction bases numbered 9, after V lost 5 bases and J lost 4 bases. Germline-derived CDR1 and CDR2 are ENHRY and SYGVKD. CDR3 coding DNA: TGTGCCATCAGTCCTGCGGGAGTAGGGGCAGATACGCAGTATTTT. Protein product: CAISPAGVGADTQYF.

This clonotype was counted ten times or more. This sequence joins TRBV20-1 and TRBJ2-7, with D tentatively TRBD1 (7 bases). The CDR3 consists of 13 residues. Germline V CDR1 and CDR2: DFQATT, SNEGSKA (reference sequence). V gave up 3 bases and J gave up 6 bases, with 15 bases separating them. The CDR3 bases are TGCAGTGCTAGCACCAGGGGGGCCGGCGAGCAGTACTTC. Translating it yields CSASTRGAGEQYF.

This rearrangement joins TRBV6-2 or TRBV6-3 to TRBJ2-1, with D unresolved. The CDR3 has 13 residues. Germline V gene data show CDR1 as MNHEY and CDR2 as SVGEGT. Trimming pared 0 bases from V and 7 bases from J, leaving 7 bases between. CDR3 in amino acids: CASSYSSGNEQFF. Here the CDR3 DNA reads TGTGCCAGCAGTTACTCGAGTGGGAATGAGCAGTTCTTC.

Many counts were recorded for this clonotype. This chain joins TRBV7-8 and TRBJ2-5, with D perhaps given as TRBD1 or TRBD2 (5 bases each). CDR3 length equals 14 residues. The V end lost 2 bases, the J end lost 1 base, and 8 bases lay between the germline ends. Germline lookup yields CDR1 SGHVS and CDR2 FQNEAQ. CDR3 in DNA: TGTGCCAGCAGCTTACCGGGACCCCAAGAGACCCAGTACTTC. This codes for CASSLPGPQETQYF.

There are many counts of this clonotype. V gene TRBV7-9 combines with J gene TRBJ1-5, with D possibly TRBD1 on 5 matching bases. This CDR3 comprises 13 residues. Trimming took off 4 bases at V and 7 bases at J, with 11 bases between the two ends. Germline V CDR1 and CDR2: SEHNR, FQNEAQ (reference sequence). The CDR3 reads CASSSQGDQPQHF. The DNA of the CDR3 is TGTGCCAGCAGCTCGCAGGGAGACCAGCCCCAGCATTTT.

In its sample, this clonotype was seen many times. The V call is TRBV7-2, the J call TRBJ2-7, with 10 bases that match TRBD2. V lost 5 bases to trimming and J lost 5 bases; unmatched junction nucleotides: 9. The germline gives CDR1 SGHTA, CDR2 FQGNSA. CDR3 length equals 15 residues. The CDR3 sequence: CASSEPGLATHEQYF. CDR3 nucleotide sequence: TGTGCCAGCAGCGAACCGGGACTAGCGACCCACGAGCAGTACTTC.